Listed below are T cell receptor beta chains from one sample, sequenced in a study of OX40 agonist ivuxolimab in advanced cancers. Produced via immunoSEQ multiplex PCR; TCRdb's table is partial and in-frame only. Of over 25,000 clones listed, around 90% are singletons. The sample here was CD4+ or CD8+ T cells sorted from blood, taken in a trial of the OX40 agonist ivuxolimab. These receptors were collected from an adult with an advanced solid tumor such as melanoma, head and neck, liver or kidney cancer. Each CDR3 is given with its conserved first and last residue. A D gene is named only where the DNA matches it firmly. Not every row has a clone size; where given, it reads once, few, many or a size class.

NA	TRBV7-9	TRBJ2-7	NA	TGTGCCAGCAGCTTAGGGACGGGGGAGCAGTACTTC	CASSLGTGEQYF
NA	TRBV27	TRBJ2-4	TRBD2	TGTGCCAGCAGTGCAATGGGAGCGGGGGGGCCTGCCAAAAACATTCAGTACTTC	CASSAMGAGGPAKNIQYF
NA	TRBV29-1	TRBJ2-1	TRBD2	TGCAGCGCTGGACTAGCGGGCAATGAGCAGTTCTTC	CSAGLAGNEQFF
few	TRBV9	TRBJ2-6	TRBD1	TGTGCCAGCAGCGTAACAGGGGCCTCTGGGGCCAACGTCCTGACTTTC	CASSVTGASGANVLTF
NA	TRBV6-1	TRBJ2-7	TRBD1	TGTGCCGGTACAGGGGGAATATCCTACGAGCAGTACTTC	CAGTGGISYEQYF
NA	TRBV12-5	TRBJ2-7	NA	TGTGCTAGTGGTTTGGGGATCCAGGGATTTCAGTACGAGCAGTACTTC	CASGLGIQGFQYEQYF
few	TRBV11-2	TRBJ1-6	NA	TGTGCCAGCAGCTTAGGGCTAGGGGCGGGAATCCACTTT	CASSLGLGAGIHF
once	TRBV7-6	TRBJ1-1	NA	TGTGCCAGCTCTAGAGGGAAAGGCACTGAAGCTTTCTTT	CASSRGKGTEAFF
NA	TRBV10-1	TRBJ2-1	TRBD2	TGCGCCAGCAGCGGTGCGGGGGTCTATGAGCAGTTCTTC	CASSGAGVYEQFF
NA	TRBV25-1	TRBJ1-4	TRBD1	TGTGCCACCCCTGGGACAGGGGCTTCTAATGAAAAACTGTTTTTT	CATPGTGASNEKLFF
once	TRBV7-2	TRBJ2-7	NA	TGTGCCAGCAGCTTTGGTGGGGGGATCTCCTACGAGCAGTACTTC	CASSFGGGISYEQYF
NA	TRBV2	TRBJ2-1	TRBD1	TGTGCCATAGGGGGCGGTATGACACCTCTTGTATCCTACAATGAGCAGTTCTTC	CAIGGGMTPLVSYNEQFF
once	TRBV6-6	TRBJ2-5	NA	TGTGCCAGCAGTTACCATGGGAGAGGACTTCAAGAGACCCAGTACTTC	CASSYHGRGLQETQYF
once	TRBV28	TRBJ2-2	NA	TGTGCCAGCAGCCAAAGGAGGTTTGACAGGAAGAACACCGGGGAGCTGTTTTTT	CASSQRRFDRKNTGELFF
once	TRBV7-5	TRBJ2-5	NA	TGTGCCAGAAGCTTAGAAATGAGTGTTGAGACCCAGTACTTC	CARSLEMSVETQYF
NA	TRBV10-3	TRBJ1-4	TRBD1	TGTGCCATCTCCGCCTTACAGGGGGCGGATGAAAAACTGTTTTTT	CAISALQGADEKLFF
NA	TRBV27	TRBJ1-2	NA	TGTGCCAGCGGAAACAGGGCTGGCTACACCTTC	CASGNRAGYTF
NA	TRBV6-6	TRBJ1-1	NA	TGTGCCAGCAGTTACTCGGGATGGGGAAACACTGAAGCTTTCTTT	CASSYSGWGNTEAFF
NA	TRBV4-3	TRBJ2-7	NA	TGCGCCAGCAGCCAAGAAAGGGGCACCTACGAGCAGTACTTC	CASSQERGTYEQYF
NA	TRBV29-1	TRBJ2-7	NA	TGCAGCGTTGTGGGGGACACCTTATACGAGCAGTACTTC	CSVVGDTLYEQYF
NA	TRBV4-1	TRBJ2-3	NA	TGCGCCAGCAGCCAAGCGGGGTCAGGGTGGACAGATACGCAGTATTTT	CASSQAGSGWTDTQYF
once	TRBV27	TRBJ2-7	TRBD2	TGTGCCAGCAGTTTAAGCGGGGGGGGAGGCTACGAGCAGTACTTC	CASSLSGGGGYEQYF
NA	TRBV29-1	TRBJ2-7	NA	TGCAGCGTTGGGGGAACAGGGTTGGTGAACGAGCAGTACTTC	CSVGGTGLVNEQYF
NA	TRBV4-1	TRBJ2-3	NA	TGCGCCAGCACCCTTTCGCTGGAGGCCCAAAAGTATTTT	CASTLSLEAQKYF
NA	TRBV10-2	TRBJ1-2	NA	TGCGCCAGCAGTGAGTCATCTCCGGGACAAAACTATGGCTACACCTTC	CASSESSPGQNYGYTF
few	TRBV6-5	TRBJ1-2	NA	TGTGCCACTTCCATAGGGGTTAACTATGGCTACACCTTC	CATSIGVNYGYTF
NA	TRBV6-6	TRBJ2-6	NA	TGTGCCAGCAGTTTCACAGTAGCGGGGGCCAACGTCCTGACTTTC	CASSFTVAGANVLTF
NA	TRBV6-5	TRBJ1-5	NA	TGTGCCAGCAGTTACTCGGCAGGGGTCAATCAGCCCCAGCATTTT	CASSYSAGVNQPQHF
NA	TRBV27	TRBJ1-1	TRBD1	TGTGCCAGCAGTTCGACCGACAGGGGGTCAAAGAAGGAAGCTTTCTTT	CASSSTDRGSKKEAFF
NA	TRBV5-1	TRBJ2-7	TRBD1	TGCGCCAGCAGCTGGGGACAGTTCTACGAGCAGTACTTC	CASSWGQFYEQYF
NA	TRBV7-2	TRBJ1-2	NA	TGTGCCAGCAGCTTAGGGTGGCAGATCTATGGCTACACCTTC	CASSLGWQIYGYTF
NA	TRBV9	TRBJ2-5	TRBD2	TGTGCCAGCAGCGACCCGGGACTAGCGGAAGAGACCCAGTACTTC	CASSDPGLAEETQYF
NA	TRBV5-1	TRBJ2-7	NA	TGCGCCAGCAGACAGGCCTACGAGCAGTACTTC	CASRQAYEQYF
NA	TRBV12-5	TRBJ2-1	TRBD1	TGTGCTAGTGGTTTACCGGGGACAGGGAATGAGCAGTTCTTC	CASGLPGTGNEQFF
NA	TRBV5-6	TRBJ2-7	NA	TGTGCCAGCAGTCTGGGGGGCTACGAGCAGTACTTC	CASSLGGYEQYF
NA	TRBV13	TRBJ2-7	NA	TGTGCCAGCAGCCTTCAACGGGCAGGAGCCTACGAGCAGTACTTC	CASSLQRAGAYEQYF
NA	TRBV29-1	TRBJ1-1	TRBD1	TGCAGCGTGGATCAGGGGGCGTACACTGAAGCTTTCTTT	CSVDQGAYTEAFF
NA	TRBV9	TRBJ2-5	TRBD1	TGTGCCAGCAGCTTAACCGGGACAGGGGGCTTCAACCAAGAGACCCAGTACTTC	CASSLTGTGGFNQETQYF
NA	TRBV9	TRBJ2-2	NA	TGTGCCAGCAGCGGCCGGGACATTGACCCCGGGGAGCTGTTTTTT	CASSGRDIDPGELFF